This T cell receptor (beta chain) was recovered during a study of T cells in Graves' hyperthyroidism and ophthalmopathy. A few counts support this clonotype. The CDR3 has 15 residues. Per germline, CDR1 SGHDT and CDR2 YYEEEE. The ends were cut back, 0 bases at V and 4 bases at J, with 10 bases in the middle. TCR beta CDR3 regions were amplified from RNA transcripts. Using the HTBI primer set, a first-round RT-PCR was run on the TCR CDR3. TCRdb re-derived calls from the multiplex PCR reads in MiXCR, one entry per CDR3 protein. The sample lists roughly 840,000 distinct CDR3 sequences, about two fifths occurring once.

V gene TRBV5-6 combines with J gene TRBJ1-4, with TRBD1 as a possible D gene (6 bases). The specimen sequenced was blood. This TCR was sampled from a man between 18 and 29 years old with Graves' hyperthyroidism. The CDR3 sequence: CASSLDGDINEKLFF. The CDR3 region has the DNA TGTGCCAGCAGCTTGGATGGGGACATTAATGAAAAACTGTTTTTT. The variable domain in full, completed from reference TRBV5-6 and TRBJ1-4, reads DAGVTQSPTHLIKTRGQQVTLRCSPKSGHDTVSWYQQALGQGPQFIFQYYEEEERQRGNFPDRFSGHQFPNYSSELNVNALLLGDSALYLCASSLDGDINEKLFFGSGTQLSVL.